This is a list of T cell receptor beta chains from one sample in a study of CXCR3 chemokines and chemotherapy response in bladder cancer. In TCRdb, the PCR reads were re-called with MiXCR into one record per CDR3 protein. The table lists several thousand distinct CDR3 sequences, about an eighth of them singletons. This sample was obtained from a patient whose treatment included neoadjuvant chemotherapy. These TCRs come from a human donor with bladder cancer that responded to neoadjuvant chemotherapy. CDR3s include the opening cysteine and the closing phenylalanine or tryptophan. A D gene is named only where the DNA matches it firmly. Size values are once, few and many counts, or a class for expanded clones, and some rows have none.

medium-sized	TRBV5-4	TRBJ1-1	TRBD1	TGTGCCAGCAGCTTGAAAGGGGGCTTGGCTGAAGCTTTCTTT	CASSLKGGLAEAFF
few	TRBV12-3/TRBV12-4	TRBJ1-5	TRBD1	TGTGCCAGCAGTTTAAGGGCAGGGGGTCTCTCTAGCAATCAGCCCCAGCATTTT	CASSLRAGGLSSNQPQHF
many	TRBV30	TRBJ2-2	NA	TGTGCCTGGAGTGTACTTCAGGATGACGCCGGGGAGCTGTTTTTT	CAWSVLQDDAGELFF
large	TRBV30	TRBJ2-3	NA	TGTGCCTGGAGTGAGCCAGATACGCAGTATTTT	CAWSEPDTQYF
many	TRBV19	TRBJ2-3	NA	TGTGCCAGCGGGGGCACGGTGGATACGCAGTATTTT	CASGGTVDTQYF
medium-sized	TRBV7-9	TRBJ1-4	NA	TGTGCCAGCAGCCCCACAGAAAATGAAAAACTGTTTTTT	CASSPTENEKLFF
many	TRBV6-5	TRBJ2-1	TRBD2	TGTGCCAGCAGTTACGAAAGCGGGAGAGAGAATGAGCAGTTCTTC	CASSYESGRENEQFF
medium-sized	TRBV19	TRBJ1-2	NA	TGTGCCACCTCCGACAGGTTATATGGCTACACCTTC	CATSDRLYGYTF
large	TRBV6-1	TRBJ1-6	NA	TGTGCCAGCATGGCGGGACGGCTAAGCTCCTATAATTCACCCCTCCACTTT	CASMAGRLSSYNSPLHF
large	TRBV6-2/TRBV6-3	TRBJ2-1	TRBD2	TGTGCCAGCAGTTACTCGCTAGCGGGAGGGCCGTCCTACAATGAGCAGTTCTTC	CASSYSLAGGPSYNEQFF
medium-sized	TRBV19	TRBJ2-1	NA	TGTGCCAGTAGTATGCTGTCCTACAATGAGCAGTTCTTC	CASSMLSYNEQFF
many	TRBV4-1	TRBJ2-3	NA	TGCGCCAGCAGCCAAGAGGAGTGGGGAGGCACAGATACGCAGTATTTT	CASSQEEWGGTDTQYF
medium-sized	TRBV27	TRBJ2-3	NA	TGTGCCAGCAGTTCGGAGACAGGCTGGTTTGCGCGCACAGATACGCAGTATTTT	CASSSETGWFARTDTQYF
medium-sized	TRBV7-2	TRBJ2-3	NA	TGTGCCAGCAGCTTGGTCTGGACAGTTAGCACAGATACGCAGTATTTT	CASSLVWTVSTDTQYF
medium-sized	TRBV6-2/TRBV6-3	TRBJ2-1	NA	TGTGCCAGCAGCCCGGCGGGGTACAATGAGCAGTTCTTC	CASSPAGYNEQFF
many	TRBV6-6	TRBJ1-5	NA	TGTGCCAGCAGTCCCTCAGGGAAGGCGGGCAATCAGCCCCAGCATTTT	CASSPSGKAGNQPQHF
many	TRBV5-4	TRBJ2-7	NA	TGTGCCAGCAGCTGGGAACAGGGCCGCGAGCAGTACTTC	CASSWEQGREQYF
medium-sized	TRBV5-4	TRBJ2-3	NA	TGTGCCAGCAGCTTTGGGCTTCTAGGCGGGGATACGCAGTATTTT	CASSFGLLGGDTQYF
NA	TRBV27	TRBJ2-7	NA	TGTGCCAGCAGTTTTCTACGGGACTTTCCCTACGAGCAGTACTTC	CASSFLRDFPYEQYF
medium-sized	TRBV27	TRBJ2-3	NA	TGTGCCAGCAGTTTAGGTACTAGGAAGGTCACAGATACGCAGTATTTT	CASSLGTRKVTDTQYF
NA	TRBV11-3	TRBJ2-3	TRBD2	TGTGCCAGCAGCTCCCCCTCAGCCGGGACTAGCGGGAGCTTCACGCAGTATTTT	CASSSPSAGTSGSFTQYF
NA	TRBV19	TRBJ1-2	TRBD1	TGTGCCAGTAGATGGAGAGGGACAGGGGGCGATAACTATGGCTACACCTTC	CASRWRGTGGDNYGYTF
NA	TRBV7-9	TRBJ1-2	TRBD1	TGTGCCAGCAGCCTGCCGGGGACAGATTATGGCTACACCTTC	CASSLPGTDYGYTF
many	TRBV5-6	TRBJ1-5	NA	TGTGCCAGCAGCCTTCGGGTTGGGGGCAATCAGCCCCAGCATTTT	CASSLRVGGNQPQHF
few	TRBV19	TRBJ2-1	NA	TGTGCTAGTAGAATAGCGACGGGAGTAGGGAGTGAGCAGTTCTTC	CASRIATGVGSEQFF
many	TRBV5-4	TRBJ1-1	NA	TGTGCCAGCAGCTTGGGGGACCTGGGGGCTTTCTTT	CASSLGDLGAFF
many	TRBV7-9	TRBJ1-2	NA	TGTGCCAGCAGCTCGCGGTGGCATTCAGGGATTACGACCTATGGCTACACCTTC	CASSSRWHSGITTYGYTF
medium-sized	TRBV6-5	TRBJ2-1	TRBD2	TGTGCCAGCAGTTACGGCGGGAGTATGAATGAGCAGTTCTTC	CASSYGGSMNEQFF
many	TRBV11-1	TRBJ2-7	NA	TGTGCCAGCAGCACTGACACGGGGGCCCTCAACGAGCAGTACTTC	CASSTDTGALNEQYF
medium-sized	TRBV19	TRBJ1-1	TRBD1	TGTGCCAGTGCCGGGACAGGGTACACTGAAGCTTTCTTT	CASAGTGYTEAFF
NA	TRBV11-2	TRBJ1-5	NA	TGTGCCAGCAGCTTAGGGTCTGGTGGTAGTCAGCCCCAGCATTTT	CASSLGSGGSQPQHF
once	TRBV5-4	TRBJ2-3	NA	TGTGCCAGCAGCTTGGCCAAGTGGATTGATACGCAGTATTTT	CASSLAKWIDTQYF
medium-sized	TRBV19	TRBJ2-7	TRBD1	TGTGCCAGTAGCGGTCCCGGGACAGCCTACGAGCAGTACTTC	CASSGPGTAYEQYF
large	TRBV19	TRBJ2-7	TRBD2	TGTGCCAGTAGTGAGACTAGCGACTCCTACGAGCAGTACTTC	CASSETSDSYEQYF
many	TRBV14	TRBJ1-4	NA	TGTGCCAGCAGCCCAGACAGGCAACGGGGTGAAAAACTGTTTTTT	CASSPDRQRGEKLFF
many	TRBV12-3/TRBV12-4	TRBJ1-1	NA	TGTGCCAGCCACGAGCCCAACACTGAAGCTTTCTTT	CASHEPNTEAFF
medium-sized	TRBV30	TRBJ1-1	NA	TGTGCCTGGAGTTTCGTCCAGAACACTGAAGCTTTCTTT	CAWSFVQNTEAFF
many	TRBV12-3/TRBV12-4	TRBJ2-2	TRBD2	TGTGCCAGCAGTTCAGGACTAGCGGGAGTTAGCGGCGGGGAGCTGTTTTTT	CASSSGLAGVSGGELFF
medium-sized	TRBV12-3/TRBV12-4	TRBJ1-1	NA	TGTGCCAGCAGCCCTACAGGGTTGAACACTGAAGCTTTCTTT	CASSPTGLNTEAFF
NA	TRBV4-2	TRBJ1-3	NA	TGTGCCAGCAGCCCTCGGGCCCAATCGTCCGGAAACACCATATATTTT	CASSPRAQSSGNTIYF
medium-sized	TRBV27	TRBJ1-2	TRBD1	TGTGCCAGCAGTTTTACTCAGGGGGCGGGGGGTGGTGGCTACACCTTC	CASSFTQGAGGGGYTF
medium-sized	TRBV6-5	TRBJ2-1	NA	TGTGCCAGCAGGCTTCTGGGTCCTTACAATGAGCAGTTCTTC	CASRLLGPYNEQFF